This T cell receptor beta chain comes out of a study of shared clonotypes between healthy human individuals. Donors were healthy HIV-negative adults without recent acute infections or vaccinations. CD8 memory combined CD45RO+ cells with CCR7-negative CD45RA+ TemRA cells. The germline CDR1 and CDR2 sequences are LNHDA and SQIVND (reference sequence). This CDR3 is built from 17 residues. The V and J ends lost 0 bases and 4 bases, in that order; junction bases with no gene match: 9. General study findings and limits: A handful of donors showed sharing of about 4.6% of naive CD4 clonotypes. Generation probabilities were higher for clonotypes shared across all four sorted-subset donors than for unshared ones.

Note on this clone: Its specificity is unknown.

Data came from immunoSEQ multiplex PCR; TCRdb stores just in-frame clones and leaves some out. There are 400,000 or so clones in the sample; around 96% occur only once, and about 0.32% lies in the top ten. Sequenced sample: memory CD8+ T cells sorted from blood. Specified subset: CD45RO+ cells pooled with CCR7-negative TemRA cells. The V and J genes are TRBV19 and TRBJ1-3; 7 bases line up with TRBD1. The TCR sequence derives from a young man in good health. The CDR3 DNA follows: TGTGCCAGTAGTATAGATCCGCCAGGGGGAACAGGAAACACCATATATTTT. The encoded protein is CASSIDPPGGTGNTIYF.